Presented here are 22 T cell receptor beta chains from one specimen sequenced in a study of shared clonotypes between healthy human individuals. Assay: immunoSEQ multiplex PCR; the TCRdb copy retains only in-frame clones and omits some. The table includes about 2 million clones, around 95% detected once. The sample taken for sequencing was naive CD4+ T cells sorted from blood. The sample's subset: CD45RA+ positively selected. The origin of the receptors is a man aged 18 to 30 in good health.

The chain joins TRBV28 to TRBJ2-7; TRBD1 matches 7 bases. V lost 5 bases and J lost 3; bases outside the gene matches: 7. From germline, CDR1 is MDHEN and CDR2 SYDVKM. The CDR3 covers 14 residues. In nucleotides, the CDR3 is TGTGCCAGCAGTCCGGGACAGACATACTACGAGCAGTACTTC. This encodes CASSPGQTYYEQYF.

J is TRBJ1-6 and V is TRBV18; TRBD1 agrees at 8 bases. CDR3 size: 17 residues. Trimming took 3 bases from V and 4 from J; bases not matched to a gene: 8. Germline loops: CDR1 KGHSH, CDR2 LQKENI. The CDR3 DNA sequence: TGTGCCAGCTCACCGTCCTATGGGACAGGATATAATTCACCCCTCCACTTT. Encoded protein: CASSPSYGTGYNSPLHF.

V is TRBV6-6 and J is TRBJ1-2, with 11 nucleotides matching TRBD1. The CDR3 spans 15 residues. CDR1 and CDR2 (germline): MNHNY, SVGAGI (reference sequence). The junction had 7 bases not matched to a gene; V was cut back by 4 bases and J by 6 bases. CDR3 bases: TGTGCCAGCAGTTTCTCCGGGACAGGGGGTAATGGCTACACCTTC. This translates into CASSFSGTGGNGYTF.

The rearrangement uses TRBV6-6 and TRBJ1-2; no firm D call. CDR1 MNHNY and CDR2 SVGAGI come from the germline V gene (reference sequence). This CDR3 spans 13 amino acids. Between the trimmed V and J ends, which lost 4 bases and 4 bases, there was a span of 10 bases. This CDR3 reads CASSSPASYGYTF. As DNA, the CDR3 is TGTGCCAGCAGTTCTCCAGCTTCCTATGGCTACACCTTC.

The chain uses TRBV12-5 and TRBJ1-5; D gene unclear. CDR3 length: 13 residues. With 3 bases removed from V and 7 bases from J, the gap between germline ends came to 10 bases. Germline V gives CDR1 LGHNT, CDR2 FRNRAP. The CDR3 loop reads CASGFSWNQPQHF. The CDR3 nucleotides are TGTGCTAGTGGTTTTAGCTGGAACCAGCCCCAGCATTTT. The whole variable domain, filled in from reference TRBV12-5 and TRBJ1-5, reads DARVTQTPRHKVTEMGQEVTMRCQPILGHNTVFWYRQTMMQGLELLAYFRNRAPLDDSGMPKDRFSAEMPDATLATLKIQPSEPRDSAVYFCASGFSWNQPQHFGDGTRLSIL.

The CDR3 region is CASSGHRQETQYF. CDR3 in DNA: TGTGCCAGCAGTGGGCACAGACAAGAGACCCAGTACTTC. This rearrangement joins TRBV2 to TRBJ2-5; D call uncertain. Per the germline V gene, CDR1 is SNHLY and CDR2 is FYNNEI. Trimming stripped 4 bases from V and 2 bases from J, with 8 bases between. The CDR3 is made up of 13 amino acids.

The rearrangement links TRBV6-5 to TRBJ2-1; 7 bases are a match to TRBD1. The germline gives CDR1 MNHEY, CDR2 SVGAGI. There are 14 residues in the CDR3. J lost 2 bases, V lost 7 bases, and 5 bases had no gene match. CDR3 DNA sequence: TGTGCCAGCACTCGACAGGGCCCCTACAATGAGCAGTTCTTC. It codes for CASTRQGPYNEQFF.

With respect to this clone: The same CDR3 can be traced to other DNA sequences in this sample. The CDR3 nucleotides are TGTGCCAGCAGGACTAGCGGGGGATCCTACGAGCAGTACTTC. Protein sequence: CASRTSGGSYEQYF. The rearrangement links TRBV2 to TRBJ2-7, with 12 bases that match TRBD2. V was pared by 6 bases and J by 1 base, with 1 base of the junction left unmatched. CDR3 length: 14 residues. In germline, CDR1 is SNHLY, CDR2 FYNNEI.

In the case of this clone: Other DNA sequences in this specimen translate into the identical CDR3. The J gene is TRBJ2-2, the V gene TRBV2; D unresolved. This CDR3 is built from 14 residues. The ends were cut back, 5 bases at V and 4 bases at J, with 11 bases in the middle. Germline loops: CDR1 SNHLY, CDR2 FYNNEI. This chain's CDR3 is CASSKAGVTGELFF. The CDR3 DNA sequence: TGTGCCAGCAGTAAGGCAGGAGTCACCGGGGAGCTGTTTTTT.

The chain uses TRBV28 and TRBJ2-5; possible D gene TRBD1, 5 bases. The CDR3 runs to 20 residues. Germline V CDR1 and CDR2: MDHEN, SYDVKM. Trimming pared 2 bases from V and 2 bases from J, leaving 27 bases between. DNA of the CDR3: TGTGCCAGCAGTTTACGGTATGGTACAGGCGCCATCTTACCTCAAGAGACCCAGTACTTC. Translated: CASSLRYGTGAILPQETQYF.

V usage is TRBV7-9 and J usage is TRBJ2-7; D not certain. Trimming removed 6 bases from V and 4 bases from J, with 13 bases in between. The CDR3 length is 13 residues. CDR1 is SEHNR, CDR2 FQNEAQ, per germline (reference sequence). The CDR3 DNA is TGTGCCAGCAGTCCGCCGGGCCGGTACGAGCAGTACTTC. It translates to CASSPPGRYEQYF. Complete variable domain (other parts from reference TRBV7-9 and TRBJ2-7): DTGVSQNPRHKITKRGQNVTFRCDPISEHNRLYWYRQTLGQGPEFLTYFQNEAQLEKSRLLSDRFSAERPKGSFSTLEIQRTEQGDSAMYLCASSPPGRYEQYFGPGTRLTVT.

CDR3 nucleotides: TGTGCCAGTAGTACCCGTAGGACGAACACCGGGGAGCTGTTTTTT. Translated: CASSTRRTNTGELFF. The chain carries TRBV19 and TRBJ2-2; D not certain. Germline CDR1 reads LNHDA; CDR2 reads SQIVND (reference sequence). V dropped 4 bases and J dropped 0 bases, with 9 bases sitting between them. The CDR3 loop spans 15 amino acids.

The chain uses TRBV6-5 and TRBJ1-4; 9 bases match TRBD1. With V trimmed by 6 bases and J by 8 bases, 4 bases remained unmatched. The CDR3 spans 13 residues. Germline V gene lookup returns CDR1 MNHEY and CDR2 SVGAGI. In DNA form, the CDR3 reads TGTGCCAGCAGCTCCGGGACAGGGGAAAAACTGTTTTTT. Protein: CASSSGTGEKLFF.

The chain employs TRBV30 and TRBJ1-5, with D perhaps matching TRBD1 (5 bases). The V end lost 2 bases, the J end lost 1 base, and 15 bases lay between the germline ends. Germline values: CDR1 GTSNPN, CDR2 SVGIG (reference sequence). The CDR3 has 16 amino acids. The CDR3 DNA sequence: TGTGCCTGGAGTCCTCCAAGACAGATAAGCAATCAGCCCCAGCATTTT. Translated: CAWSPPRQISNQPQHF.

The chain carries TRBV7-3 and TRBJ1-6, with 8 bases lining up with TRBD1. Trimming at V came to 4 bases and at J to 9 bases, leaving 2 bases not matched to a gene. The germline gives CDR1 SGHTA, CDR2 FQGTGA. The CDR3 length is 13 residues. In DNA form, the CDR3 reads TGTGCCAGCAGCTCGACAGGGGTTTCACCCCTCCACTTT. Its protein is CASSSTGVSPLHF.

V gene TRBV25-1 combines with J gene TRBJ2-7; D might be TRBD1 (6 bases). The germline V gene encodes CDR1 MGHDK and CDR2 SYGVNS. V lost 3 bases to trimming and J lost 3 bases, with 21 bases between them. CDR3 length: 17 amino acids. The CDR3 loop reads CASSEIGAGQSFYEQYF. CDR3 coding DNA: TGTGCCAGCAGTGAGATCGGGGCTGGACAGAGTTTCTACGAGCAGTACTTC.

The chain links TRBV6-4 to TRBJ1-4, with 10 bases matching TRBD1. Germline V lookup: CDR1 MRHNA, CDR2 SNTAGT. The CDR3 spans 13 residues. Losses at the gene ends were 9 bases for V and 10 bases for J; bases not matched to a gene: 8. CDR3 protein: CARWDRGTGKLFF. CDR3 sequence (DNA): TGTGCCAGGTGGGACAGGGGCACCGGAAAACTGTTTTTT.

This rearrangement joins TRBV4-3 to TRBJ2-5; possible D gene TRBD2, 6 bases. The V gene's germline CDR1 is LGHNA and CDR2 YSLEER. This CDR3 spans 17 amino acids. V was cut by 0 bases and J by 4 bases, with 18 bases left in between. The CDR3 DNA sequence: TGCGCCAGCAGCCAAGAGATCCCAAGACTAGGTGGAGAGACCCAGTACTTC. Protein product: CASSQEIPRLGGETQYF.

The chain is built from TRBV5-1 and TRBJ2-7, with D possibly TRBD1 on 5 matching bases. The V gene's germline CDR1 is SGHRS and CDR2 YFSETQ. There are 15 residues in the CDR3. The V and J ends lost 0 bases and 6 bases respectively, with 16 bases between them. In DNA form, the CDR3 reads TGCGCCAGCAGCTTGGACGGCAGGGTCGGACCCGAGCAGTACTTC. Residues: CASSLDGRVGPEQYF.

The CDR3 region has the DNA TGTGCCAGCAGCTTAGATCGAGCGGGGGCCCACGAGCAGTACTTC. Amino acid sequence: CASSLDRAGAHEQYF. V gene TRBV11-2 combines with J gene TRBJ2-7, with TRBD2 matching 8 bases. V shed 0 bases, J shed 5 bases, and the junction held 6 bases outside the gene matches. CDR3 length: 15 amino acids. Germline assignment: CDR1 SGHAT and CDR2 FQNNGV.

V gene TRBV2 combines with J gene TRBJ1-2, with TRBD1 matching over 9 bases. This CDR3 is built from 13 residues. With 8 bases clipped from V and 4 bases from J, the junction kept 5 bases outside the gene matches. The germline gives CDR1 SNHLY, CDR2 FYNNEI. The CDR3 spells CASRGQGAYGYTF. CDR3 coding DNA: TGTGCCAGCCGGGGACAGGGCGCCTATGGCTACACCTTC.

The chain has TRBV5-4 and TRBJ1-6; 8 positions match TRBD1. CDR1 is SGHNT, CDR2 YYREEE, per germline (reference sequence). J gave up 9 bases and V 4 bases, and 6 bases lay outside the gene matches. This CDR3 is 14 amino acids long. The CDR3 loop is CASSLLDRGSPLHF. CDR3 DNA sequence: TGTGCCAGCAGCCTGCTAGACAGGGGTTCACCCCTCCACTTT.